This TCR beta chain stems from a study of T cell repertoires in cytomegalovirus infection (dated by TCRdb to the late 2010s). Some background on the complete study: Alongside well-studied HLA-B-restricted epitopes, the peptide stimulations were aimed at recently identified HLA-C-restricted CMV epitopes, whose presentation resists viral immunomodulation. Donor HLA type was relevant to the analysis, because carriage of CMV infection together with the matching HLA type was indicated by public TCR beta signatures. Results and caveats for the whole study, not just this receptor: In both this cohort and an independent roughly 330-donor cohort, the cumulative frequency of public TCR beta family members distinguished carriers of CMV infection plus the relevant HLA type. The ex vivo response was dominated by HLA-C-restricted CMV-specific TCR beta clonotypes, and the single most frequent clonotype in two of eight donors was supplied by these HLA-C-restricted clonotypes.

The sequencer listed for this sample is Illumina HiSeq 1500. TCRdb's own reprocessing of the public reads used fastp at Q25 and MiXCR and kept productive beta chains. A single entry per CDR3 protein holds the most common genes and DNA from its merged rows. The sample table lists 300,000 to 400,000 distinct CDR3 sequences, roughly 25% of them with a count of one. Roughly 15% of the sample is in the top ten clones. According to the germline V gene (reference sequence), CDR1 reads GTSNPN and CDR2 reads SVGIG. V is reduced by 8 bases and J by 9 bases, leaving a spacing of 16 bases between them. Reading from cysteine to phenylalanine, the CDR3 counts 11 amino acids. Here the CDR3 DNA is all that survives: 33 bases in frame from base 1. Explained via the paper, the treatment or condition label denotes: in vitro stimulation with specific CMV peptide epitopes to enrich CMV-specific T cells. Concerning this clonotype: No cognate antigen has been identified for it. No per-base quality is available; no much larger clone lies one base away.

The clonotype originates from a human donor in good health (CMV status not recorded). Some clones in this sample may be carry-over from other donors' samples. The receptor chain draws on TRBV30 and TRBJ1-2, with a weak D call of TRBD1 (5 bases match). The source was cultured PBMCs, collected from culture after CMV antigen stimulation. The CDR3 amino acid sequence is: CAQGTIRSYTF. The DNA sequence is TGTGCCCAAGGGACCATCAGGAGCTACACCTTC.